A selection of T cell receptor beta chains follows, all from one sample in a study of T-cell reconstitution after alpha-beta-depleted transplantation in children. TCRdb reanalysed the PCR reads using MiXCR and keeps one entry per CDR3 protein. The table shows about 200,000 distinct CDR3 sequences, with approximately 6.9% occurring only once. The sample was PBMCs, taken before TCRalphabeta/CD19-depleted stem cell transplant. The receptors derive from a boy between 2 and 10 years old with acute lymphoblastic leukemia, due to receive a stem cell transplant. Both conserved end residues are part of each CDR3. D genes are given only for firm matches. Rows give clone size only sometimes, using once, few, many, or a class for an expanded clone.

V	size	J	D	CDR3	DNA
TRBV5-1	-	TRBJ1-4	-	CASSKEGFKNGKLFF	TGCGCCAGCAGCAAAGAGGGATTTAAAAATGGGAAACTGTTTTTT
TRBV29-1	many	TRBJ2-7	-	CSVEGKGPVYEQYF	TGCAGCGTCGAGGGGAAGGGCCCGGTCTACGAGCAGTACTTC
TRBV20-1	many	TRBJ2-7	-	CSAREGGPEYF	TGCAGTGCTAGAGAGGGCGGTCCCGAGTACTTC
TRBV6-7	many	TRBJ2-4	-	CASERGGGAKNIQYF	TGTGCCAGCGAGCGAGGAGGGGGAGCCAAAAACATTCAGTACTTC
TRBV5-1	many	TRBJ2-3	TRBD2	CASTDIRGGVTDTQYF	TGCGCCAGCACCGATATTCGCGGGGGGGTGACAGATACGCAGTATTTT
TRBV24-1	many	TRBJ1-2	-	CATADSYGYTF	TGTGCCACCGCAGACAGCTATGGCTACACCTTC
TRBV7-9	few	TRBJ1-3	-	CASSPQGPSGNTIYF	TGTGCCAGCAGCCCACAGGGACCCTCTGGAAACACCATATATTTT
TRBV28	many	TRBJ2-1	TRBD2	CASSSPGTSGYNEQFF	TGTGCCAGCAGTTCCCCCGGGACTAGCGGCTACAATGAGCAGTTCTTC
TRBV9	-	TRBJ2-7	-	CASSPSPGPTSYEQYF	TGTGCCAGCAGCCCATCCCCCGGGCCAACCTCCTACGAGCAGTACTTC
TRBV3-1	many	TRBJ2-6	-	CASSQRVVREAGANVLTF	TGTGCCAGCAGCCAACGAGTGGTCAGGGAGGCTGGGGCCAACGTCCTGACTTTC
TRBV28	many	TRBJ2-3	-	CASSNIGTTTDTQYF	TGTGCCAGCAGTAACATCGGGACAACCACAGATACGCAGTATTTT
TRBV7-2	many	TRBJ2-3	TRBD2	CASSIAGRSDTQYF	TGTGCCAGCAGCATAGCGGGAAGGTCAGATACGCAGTATTTT
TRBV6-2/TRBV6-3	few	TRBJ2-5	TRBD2	CASSTGLVRTQYF	TGTGCCAGCAGTACAGGACTAGTCAGGACCCAGTACTTC
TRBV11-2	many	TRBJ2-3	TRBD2	CASSPWTSGTDTQYF	TGTGCCAGCAGCCCATGGACTAGCGGAACAGATACGCAGTATTTT
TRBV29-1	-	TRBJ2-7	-	CSASAGLLTREQYF	TGCAGCGCCTCTGCCGGACTCTTGACTCGGGAGCAGTACTTC
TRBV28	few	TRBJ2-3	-	CASSLVSATDTQYF	TGTGCCAGCAGTTTAGTAAGCGCCACAGATACGCAGTATTTT
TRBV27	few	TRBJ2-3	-	CASSFTFTDTQYF	TGTGCCAGCAGTTTTACCTTCACAGATACGCAGTATTTT
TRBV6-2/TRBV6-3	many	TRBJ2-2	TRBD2	CATRGDQDTGELFF	TGTGCCACCCGGGGGGACCAAGACACCGGGGAGCTGTTTTTT
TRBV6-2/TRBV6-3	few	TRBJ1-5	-	CASSGTPSGDALQPQHF	TGTGCCAGCAGTGGAACCCCAAGCGGGGACGCACTTCAGCCCCAGCATTTT
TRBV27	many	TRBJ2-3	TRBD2	CASSTSGRSWFTDTQYF	TGTGCCAGCAGTACCTCCGGGAGGTCCTGGTTCACAGATACGCAGTATTTT
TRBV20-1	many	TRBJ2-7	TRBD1	CSARGGGQGLYEQYF	TGCAGTGCTAGAGGGGGGGGACAGGGACTCTACGAGCAGTACTTC
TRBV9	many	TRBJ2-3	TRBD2	CASSVGSGGAMDTQYF	TGTGCCAGCAGCGTAGGGAGCGGGGGGGCGATGGATACGCAGTATTTT
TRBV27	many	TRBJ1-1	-	CASSLLRNTEAFF	TGTGCCAGCAGTTTATTAAGGAACACTGAAGCTTTCTTT
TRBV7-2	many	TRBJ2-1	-	CASSFGSANEQFF	TGTGCCAGCAGCTTTGGGTCGGCCAATGAGCAGTTCTTC
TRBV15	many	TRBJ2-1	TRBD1	CATSREGTGGGEQFF	TGTGCCACCAGCAGAGAAGGGACAGGGGGCGGTGAGCAGTTCTTC
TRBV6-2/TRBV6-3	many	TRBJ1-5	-	CASSGRPEGNQPQHF	TGTGCCAGCAGTGGCAGGCCAGAGGGCAATCAGCCCCAGCATTTT